This T cell receptor beta chain emerged from a study of cytomegalovirus exposure and HLA in healthy donors. Turning to the study itself: A previous analysis identified 95 million to 120 million unique TCR beta sequences derived from around 200 million T cells. The study, taken as a whole, reports: The study put 150 or so TCR beta chains on its list as cytomegalovirus-associated. A later look showed TCR association rates differing by HLA locus, highest for DRB1 and lowest for HLA-C.

Regarding donors, all were healthy bone marrow donors. Concerning this clone itself: As yet, its antigen is unknown.

Use of 60 Vbeta and 13 Jbeta primers characterized the PCR. Assay: immunoSEQ multiplex PCR; the TCRdb copy retains only in-frame clones and omits some. This sample has about 150,000 clones, with around 83% found just once. V shed 4 bases and J shed 4 bases, with 13 bases lying between them. The CDR3 runs 15 residues. The germline V gene encodes CDR1 LNHDA and CDR2 SQIVND (reference sequence). Specimen: PBMCs. The source is a woman younger than 35 in good health and CMV-seronegative. The chain combines TRBV19 with TRBJ2-2; tentatively, D is TRBD2 (6 bases). The CDR3 DNA reads as TGTGCCAGTAGTAGAGGAGGGTCGGGCACCGGGGAGCTGTTTTTT. Its protein is CASSRGGSGTGELFF.